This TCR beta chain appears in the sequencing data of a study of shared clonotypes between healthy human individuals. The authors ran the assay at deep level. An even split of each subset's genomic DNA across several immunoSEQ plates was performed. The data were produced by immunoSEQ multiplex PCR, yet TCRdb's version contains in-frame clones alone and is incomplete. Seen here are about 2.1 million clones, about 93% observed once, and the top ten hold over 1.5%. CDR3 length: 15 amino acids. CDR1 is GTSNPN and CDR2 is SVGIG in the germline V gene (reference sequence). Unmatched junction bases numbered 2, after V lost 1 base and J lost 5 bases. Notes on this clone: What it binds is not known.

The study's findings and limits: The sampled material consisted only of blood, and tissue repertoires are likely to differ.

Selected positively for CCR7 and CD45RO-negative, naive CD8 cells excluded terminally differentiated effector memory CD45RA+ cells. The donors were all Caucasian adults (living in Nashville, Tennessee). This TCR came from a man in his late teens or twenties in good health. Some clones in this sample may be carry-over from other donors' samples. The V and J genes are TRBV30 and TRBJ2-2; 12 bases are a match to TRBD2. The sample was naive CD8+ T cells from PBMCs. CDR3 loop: CAWSGLAGGTGELFF. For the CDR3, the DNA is TGTGCCTGGAGTGGCCTAGCGGGAGGGACCGGGGAGCTGTTTTTT.